This entry features one TCR beta chain sequence. What it recognizes is unknown. The germline V gene has CDR1 LNHDA and CDR2 SQIVND (reference sequence). The CDR3 is made up of 13 amino acids. V was pared by 3 bases and J by 2 bases, with 8 bases between. These data come from a study of graft-versus-host responses after intestinal transplantation. Overall study: Each recipient received a multivisceral, liver-intestinal, or isolated intestinal graft. The study's findings and limits: Allograft graft-versus-host to host-versus-graft clonal ratios ran high in patients with graft-donor T cell macrochimerism.

Sequencing used immunoSEQ multiplex PCR; TCRdb keeps in-frame clones, though not all of them. The sample records tens of thousands of clones, 94% being singletons. This chain connects TRBV19 to TRBJ2-7; D not certain. The receptor was derived from a human donor who received an intestinal transplant. This specimen consisted of unstimulated CD8+ T cells sorted from spleen or lymph node cells, obtained before intestinal transplant. CDR3 nucleotides: TGTGCCAGTAGTATCAATCCGACCTACGAGCAGTACTTC. Its translation: CASSINPTYEQYF.